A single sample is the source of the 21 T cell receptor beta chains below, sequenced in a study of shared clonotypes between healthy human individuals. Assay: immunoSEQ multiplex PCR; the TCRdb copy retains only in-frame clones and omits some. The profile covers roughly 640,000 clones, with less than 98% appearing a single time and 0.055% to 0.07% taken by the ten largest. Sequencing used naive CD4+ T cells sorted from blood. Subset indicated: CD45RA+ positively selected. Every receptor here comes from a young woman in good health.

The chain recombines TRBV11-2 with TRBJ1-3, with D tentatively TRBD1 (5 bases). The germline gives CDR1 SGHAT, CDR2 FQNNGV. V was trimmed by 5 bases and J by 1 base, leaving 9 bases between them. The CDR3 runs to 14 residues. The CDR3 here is CASSRQSSGNTIYF. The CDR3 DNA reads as TGTGCCAGCAGCCGACAGTCTTCTGGAAACACCATATATTTT.

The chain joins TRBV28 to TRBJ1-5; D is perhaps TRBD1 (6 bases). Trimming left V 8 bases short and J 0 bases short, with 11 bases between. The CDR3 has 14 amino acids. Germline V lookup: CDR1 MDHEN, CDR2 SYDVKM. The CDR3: CASLGHFSNQPQHF. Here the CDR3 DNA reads TGTGCCAGCCTGGGACACTTTAGCAATCAGCCCCAGCATTTT.

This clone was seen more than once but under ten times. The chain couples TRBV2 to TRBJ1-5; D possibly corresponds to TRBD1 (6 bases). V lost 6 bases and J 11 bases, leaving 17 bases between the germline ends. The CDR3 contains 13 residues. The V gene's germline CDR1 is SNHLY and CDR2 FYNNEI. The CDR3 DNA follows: TGTGCCAGCAGCGTACTCGGGGGCAATACCCAGCATTTT. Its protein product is CASSVLGGNTQHF.

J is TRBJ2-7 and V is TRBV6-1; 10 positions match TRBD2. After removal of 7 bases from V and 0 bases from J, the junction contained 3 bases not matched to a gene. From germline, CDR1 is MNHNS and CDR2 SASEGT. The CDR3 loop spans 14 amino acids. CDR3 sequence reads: CASTGTSDSYEQYF. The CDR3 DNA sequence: TGTGCCAGCACCGGGACTAGCGACTCCTACGAGCAGTACTTC.

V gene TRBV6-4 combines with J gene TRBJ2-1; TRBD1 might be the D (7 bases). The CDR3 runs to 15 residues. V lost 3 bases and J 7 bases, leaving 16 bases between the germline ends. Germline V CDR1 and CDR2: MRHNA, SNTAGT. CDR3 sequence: CASSDAQGGGNEQFF. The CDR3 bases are TGTGCCAGCAGTGATGCGCAGGGGGGAGGAAATGAGCAGTTCTTC.

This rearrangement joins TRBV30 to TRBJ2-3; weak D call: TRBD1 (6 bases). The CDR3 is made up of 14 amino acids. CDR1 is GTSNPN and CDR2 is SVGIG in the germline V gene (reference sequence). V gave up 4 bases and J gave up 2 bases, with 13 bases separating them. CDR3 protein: CAWTRRGYTDTQYF. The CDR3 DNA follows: TGTGCCTGGACACGAAGGGGGTACACAGATACGCAGTATTTT.

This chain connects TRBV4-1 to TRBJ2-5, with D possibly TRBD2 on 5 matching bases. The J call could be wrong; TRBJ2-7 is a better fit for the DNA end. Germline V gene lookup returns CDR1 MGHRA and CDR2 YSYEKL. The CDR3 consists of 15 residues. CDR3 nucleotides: TGCGCCAGCAGCCAAGGAGCCTCATGGGGAGACGAGCAGTACTTC. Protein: CASSQGASWGDEQYF.

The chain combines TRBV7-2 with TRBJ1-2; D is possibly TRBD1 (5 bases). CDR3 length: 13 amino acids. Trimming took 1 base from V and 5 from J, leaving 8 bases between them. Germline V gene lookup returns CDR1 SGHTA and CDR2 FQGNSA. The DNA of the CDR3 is TGTGCCAGCAGCTTAGAAGGGGCGTATGGCTACACCTTC. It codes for CASSLEGAYGYTF.

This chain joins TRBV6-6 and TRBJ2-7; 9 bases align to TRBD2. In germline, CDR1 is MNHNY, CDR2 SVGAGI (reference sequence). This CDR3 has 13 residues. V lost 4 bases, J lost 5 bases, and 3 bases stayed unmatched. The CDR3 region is CASSSSGINEQYF. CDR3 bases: TGTGCCAGCAGTTCTAGCGGGATAAACGAGCAGTACTTC.

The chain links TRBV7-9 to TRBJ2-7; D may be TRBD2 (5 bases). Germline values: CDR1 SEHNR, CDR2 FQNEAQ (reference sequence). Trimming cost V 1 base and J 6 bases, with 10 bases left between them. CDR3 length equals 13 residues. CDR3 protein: CASSLGEPVEQYF. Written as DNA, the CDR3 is TGTGCCAGCAGCTTAGGGGAGCCGGTCGAGCAGTACTTC.

CDR3 bases: TGTGCCAGTAGTATAGCTCCGGGACTAGCGGGAGATGGCTACAATGAGCAGTTCTTC. This codes for CASSIAPGLAGDGYNEQFF. The rearrangement joins TRBV19 to TRBJ2-1; 14 bases agree with TRBD2. CDR1 is LNHDA, CDR2 SQIVND, per germline (reference sequence). The CDR3 contains 19 residues. V dropped 1 base and J dropped 3; count of bases not matched to a gene: 8.

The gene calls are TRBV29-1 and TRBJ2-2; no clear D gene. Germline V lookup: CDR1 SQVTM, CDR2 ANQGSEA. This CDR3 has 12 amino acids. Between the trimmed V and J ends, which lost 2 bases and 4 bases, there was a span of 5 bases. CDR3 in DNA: TGCAGCGTTGAACATATCACCGGGGAGCTGTTTTTT. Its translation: CSVEHITGELFF.

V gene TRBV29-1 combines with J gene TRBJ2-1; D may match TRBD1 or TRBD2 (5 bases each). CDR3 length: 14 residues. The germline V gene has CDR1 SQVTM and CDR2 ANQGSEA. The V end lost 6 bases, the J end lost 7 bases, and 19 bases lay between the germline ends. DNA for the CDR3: TGCAGCGTGGGATCCGGGACGGGTTCGAATGAGCAGTTCTTC. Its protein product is CSVGSGTGSNEQFF.

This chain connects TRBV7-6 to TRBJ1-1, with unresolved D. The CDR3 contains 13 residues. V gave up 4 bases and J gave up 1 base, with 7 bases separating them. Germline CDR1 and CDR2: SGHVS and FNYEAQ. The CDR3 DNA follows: TGTGCCAGCAGCTCGCAAGAGAACACTGAAGCTTTCTTT. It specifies CASSSQENTEAFF.

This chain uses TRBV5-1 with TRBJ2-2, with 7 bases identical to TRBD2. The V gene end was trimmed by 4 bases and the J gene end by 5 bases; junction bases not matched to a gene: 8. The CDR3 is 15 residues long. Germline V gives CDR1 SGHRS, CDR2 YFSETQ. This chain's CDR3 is CASSPTRGRTGELFF. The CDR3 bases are TGCGCCAGCAGCCCAACTCGCGGGAGAACCGGGGAGCTGTTTTTT.

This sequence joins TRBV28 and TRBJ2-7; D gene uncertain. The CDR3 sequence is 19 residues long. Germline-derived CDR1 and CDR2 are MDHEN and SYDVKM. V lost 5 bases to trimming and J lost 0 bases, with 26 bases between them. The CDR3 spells CASSTRPLSKQLSSYEQYF. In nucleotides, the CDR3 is TGTGCCAGCAGTACCCGTCCTCTCTCGAAGCAGTTGAGCTCCTACGAGCAGTACTTC.

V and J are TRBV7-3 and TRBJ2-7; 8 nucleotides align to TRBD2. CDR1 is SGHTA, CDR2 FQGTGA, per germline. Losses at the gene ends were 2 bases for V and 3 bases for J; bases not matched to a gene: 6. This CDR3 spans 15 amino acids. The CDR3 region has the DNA TGTGCCAGCAGCTTATGGGCCGGGACTAGCTACGAGCAGTACTTC. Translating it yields CASSLWAGTSYEQYF.

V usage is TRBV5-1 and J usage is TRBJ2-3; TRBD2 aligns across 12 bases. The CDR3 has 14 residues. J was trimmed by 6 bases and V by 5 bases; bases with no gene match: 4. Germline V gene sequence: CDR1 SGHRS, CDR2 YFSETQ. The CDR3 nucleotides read TGCGCCAGCAGAAGACTAGCGGGAGCTGATACGCAGTATTTT. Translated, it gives CASRRLAGADTQYF. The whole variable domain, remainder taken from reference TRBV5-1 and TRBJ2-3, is KAGVTQTPRYLIKTRGQQVTLSCSPISGHRSVSWYQQTPGQGLQFLFEYFSETQRNKGNFPGRFSGRQFSNSRSEMNVSTLELGDSALYLCASRRLAGADTQYFGPGTRLTVL.

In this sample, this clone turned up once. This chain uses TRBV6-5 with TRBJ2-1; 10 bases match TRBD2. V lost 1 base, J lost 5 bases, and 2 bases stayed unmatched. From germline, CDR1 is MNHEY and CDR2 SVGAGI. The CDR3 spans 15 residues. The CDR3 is CASSYLGLANNEQFF. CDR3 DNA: TGTGCCAGCAGTTACTTGGGACTAGCGAACAATGAGCAGTTCTTC.

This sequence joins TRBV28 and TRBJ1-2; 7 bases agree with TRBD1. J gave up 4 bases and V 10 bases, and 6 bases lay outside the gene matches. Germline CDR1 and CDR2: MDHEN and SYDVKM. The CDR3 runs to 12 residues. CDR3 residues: CATIRTGYGYTF. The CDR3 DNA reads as TGTGCCACTATTCGGACAGGCTATGGCTACACCTTC.

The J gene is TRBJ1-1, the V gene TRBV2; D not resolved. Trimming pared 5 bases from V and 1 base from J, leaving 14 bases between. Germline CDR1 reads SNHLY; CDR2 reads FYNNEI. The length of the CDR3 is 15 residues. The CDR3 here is CASSNRRPENTEAFF. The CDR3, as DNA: TGTGCCAGCAGTAACCGAAGACCTGAGAACACTGAAGCTTTCTTT.